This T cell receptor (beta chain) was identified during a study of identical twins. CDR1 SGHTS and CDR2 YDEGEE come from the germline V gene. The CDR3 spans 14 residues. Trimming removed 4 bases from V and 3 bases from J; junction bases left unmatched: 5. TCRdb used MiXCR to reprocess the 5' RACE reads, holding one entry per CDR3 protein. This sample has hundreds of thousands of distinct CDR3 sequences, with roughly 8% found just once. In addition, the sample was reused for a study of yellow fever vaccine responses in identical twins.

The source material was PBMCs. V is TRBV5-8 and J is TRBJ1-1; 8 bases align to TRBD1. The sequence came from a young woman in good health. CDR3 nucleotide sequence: TGTGCCAGCAGCGTCGGACAGGGTGACACTGAAGCTTTCTTT. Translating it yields CASSVGQGDTEAFF.